This T cell receptor beta chain was captured by sequencing in a study of OX40 agonist ivuxolimab in advanced cancers. Points from the study as a whole: The antigens recognized by the expanded peripheral T cells, that is their antigen specificity, were not determined.

People who had autoimmune disease history or systemic immunosuppression were excluded. Measured with immunoSEQ multiplex PCR; TCRdb has only the in-frame clones, and not every one. The sample lists some 50,000 clones, approximately 87% occurring once. CDR1 and CDR2 (germline): SQVTM, ANQGSEA. The V and J ends lost 4 bases and 2 bases respectively, with 22 bases between them. This CDR3 has 17 amino acids. Remarks on this clone: The antigen is not known.

The chain couples TRBV29-1 to TRBJ2-3; no reliable D call. This material consisted of CD4+ or CD8+ T cells sorted from blood, taken in a trial of the OX40 agonist ivuxolimab. This TCR was sampled from an adult with an advanced solid tumor such as melanoma, head and neck, liver or kidney cancer. This CDR3 is CSVALFLRKRSTDTQYF. The CDR3 coding sequence is TGCAGCGTTGCTTTGTTCTTACGAAAGAGATCCACAGATACGCAGTATTTT.